Listed below are T cell receptor beta chains from one sample, sequenced in a study of T cell changes during pregnancy in multiple sclerosis. The assay was immunoSEQ multiplex PCR, and TCRdb's table has in-frame clones only and misses some. The repertoire has 93,000 or so clones, 75% to 95% of them found once; the top ten carry approximately 0.97%. The sample was peripheral blood, taken before pregnancy. The receptors were gathered from a female donor with multiple sclerosis, enrolled in a pregnancy study. Each CDR3 is given with its conserved first and last residue. D genes are given only for firm matches. Some rows mark clone size as missing; the rest say once, few, many or name a class of expanded clone.

clone_size,v_call,j_call,d_call,cdr3_aa,cdr3_nt
NA,TRBV18,TRBJ2-2,NA,CASSPIYPGDTGELFF,TGTGCCAGCTCACCGATCTACCCAGGGGACACCGGGGAGCTGTTTTTT
NA,TRBV6-5,TRBJ1-2,TRBD1,CASSANPTGSYGYTF,TGTGCCAGCAGTGCCAACCCGACAGGGAGCTATGGCTACACCTTC
NA,TRBV5-1,TRBJ1-5,NA,CASSLEGLGGNQPQHF,TGCGCCAGCAGCTTGGAAGGACTTGGGGGCAATCAGCCCCAGCATTTT
NA,TRBV6-5,TRBJ2-5,NA,CASRPTALQETQYF,TGTGCCAGCAGACCGACTGCCCTCCAAGAGACCCAGTACTTC
NA,TRBV5-1,TRBJ2-2,TRBD2,CASSFGLAGVTGELFF,TGCGCCAGCAGCTTTGGACTAGCGGGAGTAACCGGGGAGCTGTTTTTT
NA,TRBV29-1,TRBJ2-5,TRBD2,CSVRPSGGMSETQYF,TGCAGCGTCCGGCCGAGCGGGGGGATGAGTGAGACCCAGTACTTC
once,TRBV29-1,TRBJ1-2,TRBD1,CSVETTGDYGYTF,TGCAGCGTTGAGACGACAGGGGACTATGGCTACACCTTC
NA,TRBV28,TRBJ2-3,TRBD2,CASSSLAGGLDTQYF,TGTGCCAGCAGTTCTCTAGCGGGAGGGTTAGATACGCAGTATTTT
NA,TRBV30,TRBJ1-2,NA,CAWSVSGLGRGYTF,TGTGCCTGGAGTGTTTCAGGCCTGGGGCGAGGCTACACCTTC
NA,TRBV4-2,TRBJ2-7,TRBD2,CASSQDGSGGYYEQYF,TGTGCCAGCAGCCAAGATGGGAGCGGGGGCTACTACGAGCAGTACTTC
NA,TRBV28,TRBJ2-5,TRBD2,CASSRPFPGTSGFETQYF,TGTGCCAGCAGTCGGCCCTTTCCCGGGACTAGTGGTTTTGAGACCCAGTACTTC
NA,TRBV6-6,TRBJ1-3,NA,CASTLTGLSGNTIYF,TGTGCCAGCACCCTTACAGGGCTTTCTGGAAACACCATATATTTT
NA,TRBV15,TRBJ1-2,NA,CATSPDPGHRYGYTF,TGTGCCACCAGCCCGGACCCGGGACACCGCTATGGCTACACCTTC
NA,TRBV4-2,TRBJ2-7,NA,CASSQGGAYEQYF,TGTGCCAGCAGCCAAGGCGGAGCCTACGAGCAGTACTTC
NA,TRBV10-3,TRBJ2-3,NA,CAISLLASRTDTQYF,TGTGCCATCAGCTTACTAGCTTCTAGGACAGATACGCAGTATTTT
NA,TRBV2,TRBJ1-5,NA,CASTGQQGNNQPQHF,TGTGCCAGCACAGGACAGCAAGGCAACAATCAGCCCCAGCATTTT
NA,TRBV29-1,TRBJ2-1,TRBD2,CSVGGNSGNYEQFF,TGCAGCGTTGGGGGAAATAGCGGGAATTATGAGCAGTTCTTC
NA,TRBV4-3,TRBJ2-4,NA,CASSQDARAGRNIQYF,TGCGCCAGCAGCCAGGATGCGAGGGCAGGAAGGAACATTCAGTACTTC
NA,TRBV5-1,TRBJ1-2,NA,CASSPRGEDYGYTF,TGCGCCAGCAGCCCCCGGGGAGAAGACTATGGCTACACCTTC
NA,TRBV7-2,TRBJ2-4,NA,CASSLVQGGLAKNIQYF,TGTGCCAGCAGCTTAGTTCAGGGTGGTTTAGCCAAAAACATTCAGTACTTC
NA,TRBV27,TRBJ1-2,TRBD1,CASSTPGQGKYGYTF,TGTGCCAGCAGCACTCCGGGACAGGGGAAGTATGGCTACACCTTC
NA,TRBV5-4,TRBJ1-4,NA,CASSLDNTVEEKLFF,TGTGCCAGCAGCTTGGATAACACGGTGGAGGAAAAACTGTTTTTT
once,TRBV9,TRBJ2-7,NA,CASSATLRGEQYF,TGTGCCAGCAGCGCTACACTTAGAGGCGAGCAGTACTTC
NA,TRBV2,TRBJ2-2,TRBD1,CASSAGGTGELFF,TGTGCCAGCAGCGCAGGGGGCACCGGGGAGCTGTTTTTT
NA,TRBV28,TRBJ2-2,NA,CASRSGDRPNTGELFF,TGTGCCAGCCGGTCGGGGGATCGACCGAACACCGGGGAGCTGTTTTTT
NA,TRBV6-5,TRBJ2-7,NA,CASSYGGRGNFYEQYF,TGTGCCAGCAGTTACGGAGGGAGAGGGAATTTCTACGAGCAGTACTTC
NA,TRBV5-1,TRBJ1-2,TRBD1,CASSLDGQGRYGYTF,TGCGCCAGCAGCTTGGACGGACAGGGACGTTATGGCTACACCTTC
NA,TRBV9,TRBJ2-2,TRBD2,CASSVIERGGISGELFF,TGTGCCAGCAGCGTAATCGAGCGGGGGGGCATATCCGGGGAGCTGTTTTTT
once,TRBV4-3,TRBJ1-4,NA,CASSQDAGSQEKLFF,TGCGCCAGCAGCCAAGATGCAGGATCTCAGGAAAAACTGTTTTTT
NA,TRBV5-8,TRBJ2-3,TRBD1,CASSLFFGTGTDTQYF,TGTGCCAGCAGCTTGTTCTTCGGGACAGGTACAGATACGCAGTATTTT
NA,TRBV5-1,TRBJ2-3,TRBD1,CASSYNRGSTRRTDTQYF,TGCGCCAGCAGCTACAACAGGGGCTCCACCCGAAGAACAGATACGCAGTATTTT
NA,TRBV28,TRBJ1-1,TRBD1,CASSSGDRVTEAFF,TGTGCCAGCAGTTCAGGGGACAGGGTAACTGAAGCTTTCTTT
NA,TRBV5-4,TRBJ1-1,TRBD1,CASSTIQGVNTEAFF,TGTGCCAGCAGCACAATACAGGGGGTGAACACTGAAGCTTTCTTT
once,TRBV7-9,TRBJ1-1,NA,CASSLPGGTEAFF,TGTGCCAGCAGCTTACCCGGAGGCACTGAAGCTTTCTTT
once,TRBV5-5,TRBJ1-2,NA,CASRQGPPIGGLGYTF,TGTGCCAGCAGGCAAGGACCTCCAATCGGGGGGCTTGGCTACACCTTC